One and the same sample provided the 18 T cell receptor beta chains below, sequenced in a study of blood T cell repertoires in COVID-19. The assay was immunoSEQ multiplex PCR, and TCRdb's table has in-frame clones only and misses some. The sample gives hundreds of thousands of clones, 70% to 90% of which show up once; under 2.5% is in the top ten. The sequenced sample was PBMCs or T cells enriched from blood (not recorded which). These TCRs come from a man between 25 and 39 years old who had recovered from COVID-19.

This clone has only a few counts. The genes are TRBV19 and TRBJ1-2, with D perhaps matching TRBD1 (5 bases). The CDR3 is made up of 15 amino acids. V was trimmed by 0 bases and J by 2 bases, leaving 10 bases between them. Germline V CDR1 and CDR2: LNHDA, SQIVND (reference sequence). The CDR3 DNA reads as TGTGCCAGTAGTATAGATGCCAGGGCAAACTATGGCTACACCTTC. Encoded protein: CASSIDARANYGYTF.

J is TRBJ2-6 and V is TRBV6-2 or TRBV6-3, with 7 bases matching TRBD1. The CDR3 spans 16 residues. From germline, CDR1 is MNHEY and CDR2 SVGEGT. V trimming: 5 bases; J trimming: 4 bases; junction bases outside the gene matches: 8. DNA of the CDR3: TGTGCCAGCAGTGCCCACACAGGGGTCGGGGCCAACGTCCTGACTTTC. Its protein is CASSAHTGVGANVLTF.

This chain connects TRBV24-1 to TRBJ2-7; a possible D gene is TRBD2 (6 bases). The CDR3 runs 13 residues. The V gene's germline CDR1 is KGHDR and CDR2 SFDVKD. V lost 6 bases and J 3 bases, leaving 11 bases between the germline ends. CDR3 residues: CATSPGGGYEQYF. The DNA for the CDR3 is TGTGCCACCAGTCCTGGGGGAGGCTACGAGCAGTACTTC.

CDR3 DNA: TGCGCCAGCAGCTTGGCCGCCCTAGCGGGGTACGATGAGCAGTTCTTC. Amino acid sequence: CASSLAALAGYDEQFF. J is TRBJ2-1 and V is TRBV5-1, with TRBD2 identical over 9 bases. Germline loops: CDR1 SGHRS, CDR2 YFSETQ. V lost 0 bases, J lost 8 bases, and 9 bases stayed unmatched. The length of the CDR3 is 16 residues.

This CDR3 is CASSPGQQETQYF. In DNA form, the CDR3 reads TGTGCCAGCAGTCCCGGACAACAAGAGACCCAGTACTTC. The chain carries TRBV12-3 or TRBV12-4 and TRBJ2-5; a weak D match, TRBD1 (5 bases). The CDR3 has 13 residues. The V end lost 5 bases, the J end lost 2 bases, and 9 bases lay between the germline ends.

This clone was observed a single time. The chain combines TRBV2 with TRBJ2-3; D gene unclear. Germline V CDR1 and CDR2: SNHLY, FYNNEI. The CDR3 is made up of 14 amino acids. Trimming took 2 bases from V and 2 from J, leaving 8 bases between them. The CDR3 protein is CASSEIVPTDTQYF. The DNA of the CDR3 is TGTGCCAGCAGTGAAATCGTCCCCACAGATACGCAGTATTTT.

The gene calls are TRBV27 and TRBJ1-6, with 10 bases lining up with TRBD1. V was clipped by 6 bases and J by 6 bases; unmatched bases: 11. Germline V lookup: CDR1 MNHEY, CDR2 SMNVEV (reference sequence). CDR3 length equals 17 residues. CDR3 amino acids: CASSHRQGASGNSPLHF. CDR3 sequence (DNA): TGTGCCAGCAGCCATAGACAGGGGGCTAGCGGTAATTCACCCCTCCACTTT.

The genes are TRBV12-3 or TRBV12-4 and TRBJ2-1; 9 bases are shared with TRBD1. This CDR3 is 13 amino acids long. Trimming took 6 bases from V and 8 from J; bases not matched to a gene: 5. DNA for the CDR3: TGTGCCAGCAGACAGGGGGCTAACGATGAGCAGTTCTTC. This sequence encodes CASRQGANDEQFF.

This rearrangement joins TRBV2 to TRBJ1-1; 7 nucleotides line up with TRBD1. CDR3 length equals 12 residues. Germline CDR1 SNHLY, CDR2 FYNNEI. Trimming cost V 4 bases and J 7 bases; bases outside gene matches: 3. The CDR3: CASSGDSFEAFF. The CDR3 bases are TGTGCCAGCAGTGGGGACAGCTTTGAAGCTTTCTTT.

V and J are TRBV29-1 and TRBJ2-7; D might be TRBD2 (5 bases). Per the germline V gene, CDR1 is SQVTM and CDR2 is ANQGSEA. The CDR3 consists of 13 residues. V dropped 2 bases and J dropped 2 bases, with 10 bases sitting between them. CDR3 sequence: CSVESGVPYEQYF. Written as DNA, the CDR3 is TGCAGCGTTGAAAGCGGCGTCCCCTACGAGCAGTACTTC.

The rearrangement links TRBV6-4 to TRBJ1-1, with D perhaps matching TRBD1 (5 bases). CDR1 and CDR2 (germline): MRHNA, SNTAGT. The CDR3 has 15 residues. V was pared by 0 bases and J by 1 base, with 9 bases between. This CDR3 is CASSDSGQPNTEAFF. The CDR3 DNA reads TGTGCCAGCAGTGACTCGGGGCAGCCGAACACTGAAGCTTTCTTT.

The chain links TRBV4-3 to TRBJ2-5; D is possibly TRBD2 (5 bases). The CDR3 totals 14 residues. V lost 1 base, J lost 2 bases, and 8 bases lay in between. CDR1 and CDR2 from the germline V gene are LGHNA and YSLEER. The CDR3 nucleotides are TGCGCCAGCAGCCAAGTACCGGGGCAAGAGACCCAGTACTTC. Protein sequence: CASSQVPGQETQYF.

V gene TRBV2 combines with J gene TRBJ1-5; 9 bases fit TRBD1. V was clipped by 10 bases and J by 3 bases; unmatched bases: 7. The CDR3 has 14 residues. Germline V gene sequence: CDR1 SNHLY, CDR2 FYNNEI. The CDR3 coding sequence is TGTGCCACCAAAGGGACAGGGAACAATCAGCCCCAGCATTTT. Residues: CATKGTGNNQPQHF.

This chain connects TRBV6-5 to TRBJ2-4; TRBD2 aligns across 7 bases. J lost 5 bases, V lost 5 bases, and 9 bases had no gene match. The CDR3 is made up of 15 amino acids. Germline loops: CDR1 MNHEY, CDR2 SVGAGI. The CDR3: CASSRQAGRENIQYF. The DNA for the CDR3 is TGTGCCAGCAGTAGACAAGCGGGACGCGAAAACATTCAGTACTTC.

With respect to this clone: Other nucleotide sequences from this sample produce the same CDR3. The V gene is TRBV4-2, the J gene TRBJ1-5; unclear D gene. The germline V gene has CDR1 LGHNA and CDR2 YNFKEQ. This CDR3 has 14 residues. The germline V and J ends were trimmed by 0 bases and 4 bases, with 7 bases remaining between them. CDR3 amino acids: CASSQDRGNQPQHF. DNA of the CDR3: TGTGCCAGCAGCCAAGATCGGGGAAATCAGCCCCAGCATTTT.

The chain combines TRBV12-3 or TRBV12-4 with TRBJ2-7; D might be TRBD2 (5 bases). V shed 5 bases and J shed 3 bases, with 8 bases lying between them. CDR3 length: 12 residues. The CDR3 nucleotides read TGTGCCAGCAGTAGGACTCTCTACGAGCAGTACTTC. Amino acid sequence: CASSRTLYEQYF.

The chain has TRBV13 and TRBJ1-2, with 12 bases that match TRBD1. Germline-derived CDR1 and CDR2 are PRHDT and FYEKMQ (reference sequence). The CDR3 spans 17 residues. The ends lost 5 bases at V and 4 bases at J; junction bases unmatched: 11. DNA of the CDR3: TGTGCCAGCAGCGAGGGACAGGGGGCTTTTTCGGGCTATGGCTACACCTTC. Translated, it gives CASSEGQGAFSGYGYTF.

CDR3 residues: CASGATGGRYEQYF. The CDR3 nucleotides read TGTGCCAGCGGCGCGACAGGGGGGAGATACGAGCAGTACTTC. The V call is TRBV5-8, the J call TRBJ2-7; 9 positions match TRBD1. Germline loops: CDR1 SGHTS, CDR2 YDEGEE. This CDR3 has 14 residues. V trimming: 7 bases; J trimming: 4 bases; junction bases outside the gene matches: 9.